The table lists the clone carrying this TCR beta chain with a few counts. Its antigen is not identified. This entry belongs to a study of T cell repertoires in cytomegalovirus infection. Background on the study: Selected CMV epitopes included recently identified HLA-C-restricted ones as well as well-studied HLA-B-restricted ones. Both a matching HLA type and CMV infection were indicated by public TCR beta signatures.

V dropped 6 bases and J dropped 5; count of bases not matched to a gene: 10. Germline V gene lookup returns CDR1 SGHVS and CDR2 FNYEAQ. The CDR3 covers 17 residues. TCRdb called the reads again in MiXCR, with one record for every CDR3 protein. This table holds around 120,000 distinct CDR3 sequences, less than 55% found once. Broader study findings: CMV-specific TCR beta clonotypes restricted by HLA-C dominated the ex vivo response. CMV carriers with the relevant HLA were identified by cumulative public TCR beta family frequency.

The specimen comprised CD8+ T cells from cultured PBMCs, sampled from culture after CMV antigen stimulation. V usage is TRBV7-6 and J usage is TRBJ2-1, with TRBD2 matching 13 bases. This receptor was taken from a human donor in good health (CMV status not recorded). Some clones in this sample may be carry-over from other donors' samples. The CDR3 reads CASSSGLAGVWNNEQFF. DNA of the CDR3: TGTGCCAGCAGTTCCGGACTAGCGGGGGTCTGGAACAATGAGCAGTTCTTC.